The sequence of this TCR beta chain was determined in a study of blood T cell repertoires in COVID-19. Trimming took 5 bases from V and 6 from J, leaving 20 bases between them. The germline gives CDR1 SGHNT, CDR2 YYREEE (reference sequence). The CDR3 covers 15 residues. Sequencing was performed with immunoSEQ multiplex PCR; in TCRdb, only in-frame clones are kept and a portion is missing. This table holds a few hundred thousand clones, approximately 80% found once. This TCR was sampled from a man aged 25 to 45 with active or convalescent COVID-19. Input material: peripheral blood. The chain couples TRBV5-4 to TRBJ1-2, with TRBD1 as a possible D gene (6 bases). CDR3 bases: TGTGCCAGCAGGTCTTGGGGGGGCAGGGATAATGGCTACACCTTC. It codes for CASRSWGGRDNGYTF.